Within the sample, the clone carrying this TCR beta chain is medium-sized. No antigen is known for it. This CDR3 region has 15 residues. Germline CDR1 and CDR2: MNHEY and SMNVEV (reference sequence). Trimming stripped 0 bases from V and 0 bases from J, with 6 bases between. This sample is part of a study of OX40 agonist ivuxolimab in advanced cancers. Regarding the study as a whole: The study found among the lowest clonal expansion in partial responders at 0.1-3.0 mg/kg. Researchers report that CD8+ T cells had, on average, more expanded clones than CD4+.

Data came from immunoSEQ multiplex PCR; TCRdb stores just in-frame clones and leaves some out. The table includes more than 85,000 clones, approximately 90% detected once. The sequence derives from an adult with an advanced solid tumor such as melanoma, head and neck, liver or kidney cancer. V and J are TRBV27 and TRBJ2-1; D is undetermined. The sample here was CD4+ or CD8+ T cells sorted from blood, taken in a trial of the OX40 agonist ivuxolimab. The CDR3 loop is CASSLSTPSYNEQFF. The CDR3, as DNA: TGTGCCAGCAGTTTATCGACCCCCTCCTACAATGAGCAGTTCTTC.